This is a list of T cell receptor beta chains from one sample in a study of fetal regulatory T cell absence and autoimmunity. Sequencing was performed with immunoSEQ multiplex PCR; in TCRdb, only in-frame clones are kept and a portion is missing. This table holds more than 90,000 clones, about 78% found once. Input material: pancreas tissue. All receptors come from a male donor with IPEX syndrome. Each CDR3 is given with its conserved first and last residue. A D gene is named only where the DNA matches it firmly. Size values are once, few and many counts, or a class for expanded clones, and some rows have none.

D gene	clone size	V gene	J gene	CDR3 DNA	CDR3 protein
-	-	TRBV4-1	TRBJ2-7	TGCGCCAGCAGCCACAGACTAGACGGCTCCTACGAGCAGTACTTC	CASSHRLDGSYEQYF
TRBD2	few	TRBV5-4	TRBJ2-4	TGTGCCAGCAGCTTGTACTCGGGAGGAGGAAACATTCAGTACTTC	CASSLYSGGGNIQYF
-	-	TRBV4-1	TRBJ2-5	TGCGCCAGCAGCCATCGCGGAGTTAAAGGGACCCAGTACTTC	CASSHRGVKGTQYF
TRBD1	-	TRBV9	TRBJ2-3	TGTGCCAGCAGCGTACAAGGACAGGTCACAGATACGCAGTATTTT	CASSVQGQVTDTQYF
TRBD1	-	TRBV7-9	TRBJ2-7	TGTGCCAGCAGCTTAGGGACAGGGTCCTACGAGCAGTACTTC	CASSLGTGSYEQYF
TRBD1	few	TRBV5-6	TRBJ1-4	TGTGCCAGCAGCTCGGGACAGGGGAGCGAAAAACTGTTTTTT	CASSSGQGSEKLFF
-	-	TRBV5-6	TRBJ1-2	TGTGCCAGCAGCCCACCCGGGGGCTATGGCTACACCTTC	CASSPPGGYGYTF
-	-	TRBV7-9	TRBJ2-4	TGTGCCAGCAGCCCTAGGGCAGCAGGGCTCACCATTCAGTACTTC	CASSPRAAGLTIQYF
-	-	TRBV6-5	TRBJ1-1	TGTGCCAGCAGTTACGTTCAGGGTAACACTGAAGCTTTCTTT	CASSYVQGNTEAFF
-	-	TRBV5-6	TRBJ2-2	TGTGCCAGCAGCATCCTAGCGTTCGGGTTCACCGGGGAGCTGTTTTTT	CASSILAFGFTGELFF